The clone carrying this T cell receptor (beta chain) showed up just a few times. Its antigen is unknown. The length of the CDR3 is 15 residues. V lost 4 bases, J lost 4 bases, and 15 bases lay in between. Germline V gene sequence: CDR1 SGHNT, CDR2 YYREEE (reference sequence). The data belong to a study of T-cell memory formation after mild COVID-19. Study-level results: Mostly located in CM and EM were contracting CD4+ clones, with contracting CD8+ clones located in EMRA. Contracting clones from day 15 to 85 had balanced CD4/CD8; later expanders favoured CD4+.

Each CDR3 protein gets one entry after TCRdb re-called the 5' RACE reads with MiXCR. The data contain 390,000 or so distinct CDR3 sequences, roughly 15% of them singletons. V and J are TRBV5-4 and TRBJ2-1; D might be TRBD1 or TRBD2, each matching 5 bases. The material sequenced was PBMCs or a T cell subset sorted from them (not recorded which). This TCR was sampled from a man younger than 35 who had mild COVID-19 (a few samples of this study predate the infection). Cell type and time point are not known. CDR3 region: CASSPRGAIYNEQFF. CDR3 bases: TGTGCCAGCAGCCCCCGAGGGGCAATTTACAATGAGCAGTTCTTC.